This T cell receptor (beta chain) was found in a study of cytomegalovirus exposure and HLA in healthy donors. General observations from the study: For most TCR beta V segments, an earlier analysis put the productive rate at about 87% or about 30% of the time. Within a later analysis, the majority of CMV-associated TCR beta chains appeared HLA-restricted. In a later analysis, compared with equally common non-associated chains, HLA-associated beta chains were more expanded.

Remarks on this clone: Its matching antigen is unknown.

Every donor was a healthy person donating bone marrow. Primers: 60 Vbeta forward and 13 Jbeta reverse. Here immunoSEQ multiplex PCR was the method, and the copy in TCRdb shows in-frame clones only, minus some. The data contain approximately 92,000 clones, roughly 80% of them singletons. This TCR was sampled from a girl under 10 years old in good health and CMV-seropositive. Sequences were obtained from PBMCs.

In nucleotides, the CDR3 is TGTGCCAGCAGTTCCCAAGCGGGACCCTCCTACGAGCAGTACTTC. Its protein is CASSSQAGPSYEQYF. This chain uses TRBV6-6 with TRBJ2-7; 7 nucleotides agree with TRBD2. Germline V gives CDR1 MNHNY, CDR2 SVGAGI (reference sequence). The CDR3 length is 15 residues. Trimming took 4 bases from V and 0 from J; bases not matched to a gene: 6.